Presented here are 10 T cell receptor beta chains from one specimen sequenced in a study of cytomegalovirus exposure and HLA in healthy donors. Here immunoSEQ multiplex PCR was the method, and the copy in TCRdb shows in-frame clones only, minus some. The repertoire consists of about 66,000 clones, with nearly 98% occurring once and the leading ten covering around 1.5%. Source material: PBMCs. Every receptor here comes from a woman under 30 in good health and CMV-seropositive.

This clone was seen a single time. The J gene is TRBJ1-2, the V gene TRBV19, with unresolved D. V was clipped by 7 bases and J by 0 bases, with 12 bases between them. From germline, CDR1 is LNHDA and CDR2 SQIVND (reference sequence). CDR3 length equals 14 residues. The chain's CDR3 is CASKMGEANYGYTF. CDR3 DNA: TGTGCCAGTAAAATGGGCGAAGCTAACTATGGCTACACCTTC.

The J gene is TRBJ2-1, the V gene TRBV11-3; 8 bases match TRBD2. Germline V CDR1 and CDR2: SGHNT, YENEEA. The CDR3 is 12 amino acids. With V trimmed by 1 base and J by 13 bases, 3 bases remained unmatched. In DNA, the CDR3 is TGTGCCAGCAGCTTAGCGGGAGGGGAACAGTTCTTC. This sequence encodes CASSLAGGEQFF.

The chain is built from TRBV6-5 and TRBJ2-5, with TRBD2 identical over 7 bases. The junction had 4 bases not matched to a gene; V was cut back by 3 bases and J by 3 bases. This CDR3 comprises 14 residues. Germline loops: CDR1 MNHEY, CDR2 SVGAGI. CDR3 DNA: TGTGCCAGCAGTTATTACCGGGGGGAAGAGACCCAGTACTTC. Its translation: CASSYYRGEETQYF.

This chain links TRBV5-4 with TRBJ2-7, with D possibly being TRBD1 (6 bases). Germline V CDR1 and CDR2: SGHNT, YYREEE (reference sequence). V was shortened by 5 bases and J by 3 bases, with 15 bases between the two germline ends. The CDR3 covers 14 residues. The CDR3 DNA reads as TGTGCCAGCAGAGCCCCCGGACAGAGCTACGAGCAGTACTTC. Its translation is CASRAPGQSYEQYF.

The V call is TRBV2, the J call TRBJ2-5; D possibly corresponds to TRBD1 (5 bases). The CDR3 spans 14 residues. Germline V gene lookup returns CDR1 SNHLY and CDR2 FYNNEI. V was cut by 4 bases and J by 2 bases, with 11 bases left in between. The CDR3: CASSALYRQETQYF. The CDR3 region has the DNA TGTGCCAGCAGTGCTTTATACAGGCAAGAGACCCAGTACTTC.

This clone was picked up one time. V gene TRBV10-3 combines with J gene TRBJ2-1, with TRBD2 matching 10 bases. CDR1 ENHRY and CDR2 SYGVKD come from the germline V gene. Trimming removed 2 bases from V and 3 bases from J; junction bases left unmatched: 7. This CDR3 has 17 amino acids. CDR3 sequence: CAISELHSGRNYNEQFF. CDR3 coding DNA: TGTGCCATCAGTGAGCTACATAGCGGGAGGAACTACAATGAGCAGTTCTTC.

The chain is built from TRBV19 and TRBJ2-3, with 8 bases that match TRBD2. The CDR3 extends over 14 amino acids. The V and J ends lost 7 bases and 5 bases, in that order; junction bases with no gene match: 8. The germline CDR1 and CDR2 sequences are LNHDA and SQIVND (reference sequence). CDR3 bases: TGTGCCAGTACTGACGGGAGGGCCAGAGATACGCAGTATTTT. Amino acids: CASTDGRARDTQYF.

CDR3 bases: TGTGCCAGTAGTCCCAAACAGGGGGTCGGTGAGACCCAGTACTTC. Translated, it gives CASSPKQGVGETQYF. The chain uses TRBV19 and TRBJ2-5, with 8 bases matching TRBD1. J lost 5 bases, V lost 5 bases, and 10 bases had no gene match. The germline V gene has CDR1 LNHDA and CDR2 SQIVND (reference sequence). The CDR3 is 15 residues long.

A single count supports this clone. The rearrangement links TRBV25-1 to TRBJ2-1, with a tentative D call TRBD2 (6 bases). The V end lost 7 bases, the J end lost 4 bases, and 14 bases lay between the germline ends. The CDR3 has 14 amino acids. CDR1 is MGHDK and CDR2 is SYGVNS in the germline V gene. The CDR3 loop is CASTQPGGYNEQFF. CDR3 DNA sequence: TGTGCCAGCACCCAACCCGGGGGTTACAATGAGCAGTTCTTC.

The CDR3 is CASSYYGTPGGETQYF. CDR3 nucleotides: TGTGCCAGCAGTTACTACGGGACTCCCGGGGGGGAGACCCAGTACTTC. This chain connects TRBV6-6 to TRBJ2-5; 7 bases match TRBD2. The germline CDR1 and CDR2 sequences are MNHNY and SVGAGI (reference sequence). V shed 1 base, J shed 5 bases, and the junction held 10 bases outside the gene matches. This CDR3 has 16 amino acids.